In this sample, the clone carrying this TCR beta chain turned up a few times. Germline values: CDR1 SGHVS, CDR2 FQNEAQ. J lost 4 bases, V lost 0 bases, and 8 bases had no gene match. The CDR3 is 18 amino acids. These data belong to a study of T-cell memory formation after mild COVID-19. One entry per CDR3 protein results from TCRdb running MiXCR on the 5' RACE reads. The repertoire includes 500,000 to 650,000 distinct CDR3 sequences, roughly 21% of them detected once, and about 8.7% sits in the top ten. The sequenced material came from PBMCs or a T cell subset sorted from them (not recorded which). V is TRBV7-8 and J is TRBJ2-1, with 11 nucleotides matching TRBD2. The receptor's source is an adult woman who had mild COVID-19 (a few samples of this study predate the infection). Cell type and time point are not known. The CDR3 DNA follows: TGTGCCAGCAGCTTAGCTGACGCTACTAGCGGGAGTTACAATGAGCAGTTCTTC. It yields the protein CASSLADATSGSYNEQFF.